Presented here are 6 T cell receptor beta chains from one specimen sequenced in a study. Sequencing used immunoSEQ multiplex PCR; TCRdb keeps in-frame clones, though not all of them. The table includes tens of thousands of clones, about 94% detected once. The sample consisted of PBMCs. These receptors all stem from a man aged 40-49 years with rheumatoid arthritis.

The rearrangement links TRBV28 to TRBJ1-6; D gene ambiguous. Germline V gene data show CDR1 as MDHEN and CDR2 as SYDVKM. Trimming took 8 bases from V and 8 from J, leaving 16 bases between them. The CDR3 has 14 amino acids. The CDR3 coding sequence is TGTGCCAGCTCCCGCTCGACCTGGGATTCACCCCTCCACTTT. Its translation is CASSRSTWDSPLHF.

The rearrangement joins TRBV7-3 to TRBJ1-6, with D possibly being TRBD1 (6 bases). CDR3 size: 15 residues. Trimming pared 5 bases from V and 7 bases from J, leaving 15 bases between. The V gene's germline CDR1 is SGHTA and CDR2 FQGTGA. This chain's CDR3 is CASSADRPPNSPLHF. The CDR3 DNA sequence: TGTGCCAGCAGCGCTGACAGGCCGCCCAATTCACCCCTCCACTTT.

The rearrangement uses TRBV2 and TRBJ1-6, with a tentative D call TRBD1 (5 bases). V was trimmed by 1 base and J by 9 bases, leaving 13 bases between them. The germline V gene has CDR1 SNHLY and CDR2 FYNNEI. The CDR3 is 15 amino acids. The CDR3 DNA is TGTGCCAGCAGTGAAGGGCCAGGGCGCAGTTCACCCCTCCACTTT. Protein: CASSEGPGRSSPLHF.

This CDR3 reads CAISEPNRGESDEQYF. The CDR3 DNA is TGTGCCATCAGTGAGCCAAACAGGGGGGAGAGCGACGAGCAGTACTTC. This chain connects TRBV10-3 to TRBJ2-7; TRBD1 matches at 8 bases. V lost 2 bases to trimming and J lost 5 bases; unmatched junction nucleotides: 11. In germline, CDR1 is ENHRY, CDR2 SYGVKD. The CDR3 has 16 amino acids.

The genes are TRBV28 and TRBJ1-4, with 9 positions matching TRBD1. Germline V gene data show CDR1 as MDHEN and CDR2 as SYDVKM. The V and J ends lost 5 bases and 3 bases, in that order; junction bases with no gene match: 7. This CDR3 spans 16 amino acids. The CDR3 bases are TGTGCCAGCAGTACACCTAGGACAGGGGCTAATGAAAAACTGTTTTTT. It specifies CASSTPRTGANEKLFF.

This clone was seen once. V is TRBV9 and J is TRBJ1-2, with 9 bases aligning to TRBD1. Germline V gene lookup returns CDR1 SGDLS and CDR2 YYNGEE. This CDR3 region has 13 residues. With V trimmed by 3 bases and J by 8 bases, 5 bases remained unmatched. DNA for the CDR3: TGTGCCAGCAGCGGAACAGGGGGCGAGGGCTACACCTTC. The encoded protein is CASSGTGGEGYTF.